This T cell receptor beta chain was identified during a study of CD8+ T cells in alopecia areata. Study overall: Tofacitinib lasted 6 to 18 months, then 6 months off drug. General study results and limits: In blood and scalp, many expanded lesional clones persisted during tofacitinib.

In germline, CDR1 is MNHEY, CDR2 SMNVEV (reference sequence). The CDR3 extends over 14 amino acids. Trimming took 5 bases from V and 7 from J, leaving 14 bases between them. It was cDNA, reverse transcribed from extracted RNA, that served as the sequencing template. Libraries were prepared by immunoSEQ multiplex PCR; TCRdb keeps only in-frame clonotypes and omits some of them. The table lists approximately 180,000 clones, 60% of them singletons, with over 1% in the top ten. Treatment specified: oral pan-JAK inhibitor, 5-10 mg twice daily. Points on this clone: Its antigen remains unidentified.

The TCR comes from a human donor with alopecia areata. The source was CD4+ T cells sorted from blood, collected at week 24, from a patient treated with tofacitinib. V usage is TRBV27 and J usage is TRBJ1-4; no clear D gene. The CDR3 spells CASSPDMRGEKLFF. CDR3 sequence (DNA): TGTGCCAGCAGTCCCGACATGCGGGGTGAAAAACTGTTTTTT.